Given below is one T cell receptor beta chain in context. Its antigen remains unknown. Some clones are missing from TCRdb's copy, which holds only in-frame ones; the method was immunoSEQ multiplex PCR. The data hold roughly 23,000 clones, with 70% to 90% observed a single time. This specimen comes from a study of T cells in localized non-small cell lung cancer. Findings and limits, study-wide: Higher blood T cell density tracked longer overall survival. Uninvolved adjacent lung showed the highest T cell clonality, exceeding tumor. Median roughly 57 top-100 tumor clones were shared with paired adjacent lung. Multi-region tumor sequencing was not done, so intratumor heterogeneity could not be excluded.

Trimming cost V 4 bases and J 3 bases; bases outside gene matches: 10. Germline loops: CDR1 SGDLS, CDR2 YYNGEE. The CDR3 runs to 15 residues. The sample consisted of peripheral blood, taken before any cancer treatment. V usage is TRBV9 and J usage is TRBJ2-7; 7 bases line up with TRBD1. This clonotype was sampled from a male donor at least 60 years old with stage I squamous cell lung carcinoma. Here the CDR3 DNA reads TGTGCCAGCAGCCCACAACAGGGGCTTGTCTACGAGCAGTACTTC. This encodes CASSPQQGLVYEQYF.